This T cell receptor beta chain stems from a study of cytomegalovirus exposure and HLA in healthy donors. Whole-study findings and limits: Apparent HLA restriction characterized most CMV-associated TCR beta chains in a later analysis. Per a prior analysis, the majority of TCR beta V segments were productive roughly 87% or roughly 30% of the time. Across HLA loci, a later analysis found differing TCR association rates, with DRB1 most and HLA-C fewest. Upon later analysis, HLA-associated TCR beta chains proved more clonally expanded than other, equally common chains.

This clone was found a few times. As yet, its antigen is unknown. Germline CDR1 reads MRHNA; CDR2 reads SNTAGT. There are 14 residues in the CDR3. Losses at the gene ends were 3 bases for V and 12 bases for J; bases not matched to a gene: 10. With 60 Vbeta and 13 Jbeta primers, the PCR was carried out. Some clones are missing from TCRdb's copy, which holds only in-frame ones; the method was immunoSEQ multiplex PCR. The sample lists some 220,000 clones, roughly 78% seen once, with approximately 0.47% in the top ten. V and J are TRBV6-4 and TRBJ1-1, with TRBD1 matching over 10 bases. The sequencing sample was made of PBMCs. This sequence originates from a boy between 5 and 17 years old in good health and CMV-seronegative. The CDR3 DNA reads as TGTGCCAGCAGTGATTCCGGGACAGGGGTCGGGACTTTCTTT. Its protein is CASSDSGTGVGTFF.